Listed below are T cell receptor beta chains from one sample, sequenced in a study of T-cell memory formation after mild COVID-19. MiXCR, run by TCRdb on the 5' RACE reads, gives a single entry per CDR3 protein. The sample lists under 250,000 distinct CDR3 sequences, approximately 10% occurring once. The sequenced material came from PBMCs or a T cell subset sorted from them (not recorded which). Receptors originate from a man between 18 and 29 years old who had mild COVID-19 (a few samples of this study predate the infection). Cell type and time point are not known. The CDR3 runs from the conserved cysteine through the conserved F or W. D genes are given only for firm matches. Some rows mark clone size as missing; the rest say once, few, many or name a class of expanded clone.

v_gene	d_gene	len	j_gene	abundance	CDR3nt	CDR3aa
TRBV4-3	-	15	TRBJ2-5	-	TGCGCCAGCAGCCCCGAGCGCCGGAGGCACGAGACCCAGTACTTC	CASSPERRRHETQYF
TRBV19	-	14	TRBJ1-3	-	TGTGCCAGTAGTGTGACCCGCTCTGGAAACACCATATATTTT	CASSVTRSGNTIYF
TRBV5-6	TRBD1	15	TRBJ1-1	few	TGTGCCAGCAGCCTTCTTATCAGGGGGACGTCTGAAGCTTTCTTT	CASSLLIRGTSEAFF
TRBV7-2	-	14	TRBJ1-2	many	TGTGCCAGCAGCCTACGGGACCTTAACTATGGCTACACCTTC	CASSLRDLNYGYTF
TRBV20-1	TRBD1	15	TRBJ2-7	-	TGCAGTGCTGTAGATACCGGGACAGGGTACCACGAGCAGTACTTC	CSAVDTGTGYHEQYF
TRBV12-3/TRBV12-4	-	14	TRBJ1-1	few	TGTGCCAGCAGTCCCGGGCCCAGGGGCACTGAAGCTTTCTTT	CASSPGPRGTEAFF
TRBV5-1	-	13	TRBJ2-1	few	TGCGCCAGCAGTACCTTACCGGTCCATGAGCAGTTCTTC	CASSTLPVHEQFF
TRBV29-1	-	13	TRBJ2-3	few	TGCAGCGCCATACAGAGGGGCACAGATACGCAGTATTTT	CSAIQRGTDTQYF
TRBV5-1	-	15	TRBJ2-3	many	TGCGCCAGCAGCGTAGACCCAGCCGGCACAGATACGCAGTATTTT	CASSVDPAGTDTQYF
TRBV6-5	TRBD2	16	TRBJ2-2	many	TGTGCCAGCAGACCACTAGCGGGGGGGAACACCGGGGAGCTGTTTTTT	CASRPLAGGNTGELFF
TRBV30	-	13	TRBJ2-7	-	TGTGCCTGGCAGATGACCCATACCTACGAGCAGTACTTC	CAWQMTHTYEQYF
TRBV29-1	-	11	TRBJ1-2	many	TGCAGCGTTGGAATTCAAAATGGCTACACCTTC	CSVGIQNGYTF
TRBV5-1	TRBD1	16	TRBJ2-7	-	TGCGCCAGCAGCTTGGGGGGACAGGGGAGCTCCTACGAGCAGTACTTC	CASSLGGQGSSYEQYF
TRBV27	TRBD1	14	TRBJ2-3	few	TGTGCCAGCAGTTGGACAGGGAGCACAGATACGCAGTATTTT	CASSWTGSTDTQYF
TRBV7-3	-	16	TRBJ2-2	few	TGTGCCAGCAGCCCTGGACTACCCCCCGTCACCGGGGAGCTGTTTTTT	CASSPGLPPVTGELFF
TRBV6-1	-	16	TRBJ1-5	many	TGTGCCAGCACCTCAAGGGCAGACCCCATCGGGCAGCCCCAGCATTTT	CASTSRADPIGQPQHF
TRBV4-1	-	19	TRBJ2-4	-	TGCGCCAGTACTGCTATCAGGGGACGGGTGCCGATAGCCAAAAACATTCAGTACTTC	CASTAIRGRVPIAKNIQYF
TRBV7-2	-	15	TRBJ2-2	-	TGTGCCAGCAGCCAAGTCAGGGGTGACACCGGGGAGCTGTTTTTT	CASSQVRGDTGELFF
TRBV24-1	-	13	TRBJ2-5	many	TGTGCCACCAGTGAGGGCGGACAAGAGACCCAGTACTTC	CATSEGGQETQYF
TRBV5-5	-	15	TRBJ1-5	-	TGTGCCAGCAGTCTGGCGGCCGGGTACGGGCAGCCCCAGCATTTT	CASSLAAGYGQPQHF
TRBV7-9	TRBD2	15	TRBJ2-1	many	TGTGCCAGCAGCTACCGACTAGCGGGGGGGGATGAGCAGTTCTTC	CASSYRLAGGDEQFF